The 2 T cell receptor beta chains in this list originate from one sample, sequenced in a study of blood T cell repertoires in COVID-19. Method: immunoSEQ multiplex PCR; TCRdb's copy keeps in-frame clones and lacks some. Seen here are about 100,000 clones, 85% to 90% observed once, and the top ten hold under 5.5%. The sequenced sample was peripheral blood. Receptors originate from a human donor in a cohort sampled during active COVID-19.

The CDR3 DNA reads as TGCGCCAGCAGCTTGCTTTCTAGCGGGAGCAGCGGATACGAGCAGTACTTC. It yields the protein CASSLLSSGSSGYEQYF. The rearrangement links TRBV5-1 to TRBJ2-7; 10 bases fit TRBD2. This CDR3 is 17 amino acids long. The germline V gene has CDR1 SGHRS and CDR2 YFSETQ. J lost 4 bases, V lost 1 base, and 11 bases had no gene match.

CDR3 protein: CASSFPTGVNQPQHF. The CDR3 DNA sequence: TGTGCCAGCAGTTTTCCCACAGGGGTGAATCAGCCCCAGCATTTT. The chain links TRBV28 to TRBJ1-5, with 7 bases matching TRBD1. Germline values: CDR1 MDHEN, CDR2 SYDVKM. V dropped 3 bases and J dropped 4; count of bases not matched to a gene: 6. The CDR3 length is 15 residues.